What follows are 21 T cell receptor beta chains derived from one specimen sequenced in a study of identical twins. TCRdb reprocessed the 5' RACE reads with MiXCR, giving one entry per CDR3 protein. The sample has under 800,000 distinct CDR3 sequences, roughly 20% seen once. Separately, the same data were catalogued under a study of T cells expressing NK-cell markers.

The specimen sequenced was PBMCs. The receptors derive from a woman aged 18-30 years in good health.

CDR3 protein: CASSYGPSGYTF. CDR3 coding DNA: TGTGCCAGCAGTTATGGGCCTAGCGGCTACACCTTC. The rearrangement joins TRBV12-3 or TRBV12-4 to TRBJ1-2; the D is unclear. The CDR3 has 12 residues. V lost 4 bases and J 8 bases, leaving 11 bases between the germline ends.

The chain has TRBV10-3 and TRBJ2-3, with a weak D call TRBD2 (5 bases). Deletions cut 10 bases from V and 2 bases from J, with 16 bases between. The germline CDR1 and CDR2 sequences are ENHRY and SYGVKD. The CDR3 has 14 residues. CDR3 sequence (DNA): TGTGCCACCAGAGGCCGGGAAAACACAGATACGCAGTATTTT. Its protein product is CATRGRENTDTQYF.

This sequence joins TRBV6-1 and TRBJ2-3, with TRBD2 identical over 15 bases. Trimming took 6 bases from V and 5 from J; bases not matched to a gene: 6. CDR3 length equals 16 residues. CDR1 MNHNS and CDR2 SASEGT come from the germline V gene. The CDR3 DNA is TGTGCCAGCAGCCCTGGACTAGCGGGGGGGCAAGATACGCAGTATTTT. Its protein product is CASSPGLAGGQDTQYF.

The table lists this clonotype with a few counts. The chain uses TRBV7-6 and TRBJ2-1, with 7 bases matching TRBD1. Losses at the gene ends were 5 bases for V and 0 bases for J; bases not matched to a gene: 4. CDR3 length equals 15 residues. Per the germline V gene, CDR1 is SGHVS and CDR2 is FNYEAQ. In nucleotides, the CDR3 is TGTGCCAGCAGCCACCGGGACAGCTCCTACAATGAGCAGTTCTTC. Translated, it gives CASSHRDSSYNEQFF.

The rearrangement uses TRBV2 and TRBJ2-7; 7 bases map to TRBD2. Germline V CDR1 and CDR2: SNHLY, FYNNEI. The CDR3 covers 16 residues. Trimming at V came to 5 bases and at J to 1 base, leaving 11 bases not matched to a gene. CDR3 in amino acids: CASSYYGGRSSYEQYF. The CDR3 region has the DNA TGTGCCAGCAGTTACTACGGGGGGAGGAGTTCCTACGAGCAGTACTTC. Together with reference TRBV2 and TRBJ2-7, the CDR3 gives the full variable domain: EPEVTQTPSHQVTQMGQEVILRCVPISNHLYFYWYRQILGQKVEFLVSFYNNEISEKSEIFDDQFSVERPDGSNFTLKIRSTKLEDSAMYFCASSYYGGRSSYEQYFGPGTRLTVT.

The V and J genes are TRBV24-1 and TRBJ2-3; D may be TRBD2 (6 bases). In germline, CDR1 is KGHDR, CDR2 SFDVKD. V lost 10 bases and J lost 3, with 13 bases in between. The CDR3 contains 13 residues. The DNA for the CDR3 is TGTGCCACTTCGGAGGGTTGGACAGATACGCAGTATTTT. It is translated as CATSEGWTDTQYF.

A few counts support this clonotype. V and J are TRBV4-2 and TRBJ2-6, with a tentative D call TRBD1 (6 bases). The V gene's germline CDR1 is LGHNA and CDR2 YNFKEQ. The CDR3 sequence is 16 residues long. The V and J ends lost 4 bases and 2 bases respectively, with 12 bases between them. Written as DNA, the CDR3 is TGTGCCAGCAGCCCCCAGAGACAGGCTGGGGCCAACGTCCTGACTTTC. This encodes CASSPQRQAGANVLTF.

This clonotype occurred a few times. The chain is built from TRBV20-1 and TRBJ2-1, with TRBD2 matching over 7 bases. CDR1 is DFQATT and CDR2 is SNEGSKA in the germline V gene (reference sequence). The CDR3 runs 15 residues. V was clipped by 1 base and J by 3 bases; unmatched bases: 6. The CDR3 DNA sequence: TGCAGTGCTAGAGTTTGGAGCGGGGTCTACAATGAGCAGTTCTTC. This encodes CSARVWSGVYNEQFF.

This clonotype was found a few times. V gene TRBV20-1 combines with J gene TRBJ2-4; tentatively, D is TRBD2 (5 bases). This CDR3 has 12 amino acids. CDR1 is DFQATT, CDR2 SNEGSKA, per germline (reference sequence). Trimming removed 3 bases at V and 8 bases at J, with 11 bases between. The CDR3: CSASPTRDIQYF. The CDR3 DNA reads TGCAGTGCTAGCCCGACGAGGGACATTCAGTACTTC.

This chain links TRBV27 with TRBJ2-1; 8 bases map to TRBD2. V lost 5 bases, J lost 3 bases, and 9 bases stayed unmatched. Germline V lookup: CDR1 MNHEY, CDR2 SMNVEV (reference sequence). CDR3 length: 16 residues. The CDR3 DNA sequence: TGTGCCAGCAGTCCCCCGGGACTAGTTAACTACAATGAGCAGTTCTTC. This gives the protein CASSPPGLVNYNEQFF.

This clonotype showed up just a few times. V usage is TRBV20-1 and J usage is TRBJ2-5, with TRBD1 as a possible D gene (5 bases). In germline, CDR1 is DFQATT, CDR2 SNEGSKA (reference sequence). The CDR3 is made up of 14 amino acids. In DNA, the CDR3 is TGCAGCACAGTAACCCCAGGGCGTGGAGAGACCCAGTACTTC. Translation: CSTVTPGRGETQYF.

This clonotype was counted only a few times. The genes are TRBV12-3 or TRBV12-4 and TRBJ2-3; a weak D match, TRBD2 (5 bases). This CDR3 is 16 amino acids long. V was trimmed by 3 bases and J by 4 bases, leaving 17 bases between them. This chain's CDR3 is CASSFETTPRPDTQYF. CDR3 nucleotide sequence: TGTGCCAGCAGTTTCGAGACTACTCCCCGCCCAGATACGCAGTATTTT.

This clonotype has only a few counts. The chain has TRBV5-1 and TRBJ2-1; 10 bases align to TRBD2. Germline CDR1 reads SGHRS; CDR2 reads YFSETQ. Trimming took 0 bases from V and 8 from J; bases not matched to a gene: 2. The CDR3 totals 14 residues. CDR3 DNA: TGCGCCAGCAGCTTGGCCGGGACTAGCGATGAGCAGTTCTTC. It is translated as CASSLAGTSDEQFF.

V is TRBV20-1 and J is TRBJ2-7; 9 bases map to TRBD2. Per the germline V gene, CDR1 is DFQATT and CDR2 is SNEGSKA (reference sequence). The CDR3 consists of 15 residues. J lost 4 bases, V lost 1 base, and 8 bases had no gene match. CDR3 nucleotide sequence: TGCAGTGCTAGAGGCCGACTAGCGGATAGATACGAGCAGTACTTC. This sequence encodes CSARGRLADRYEQYF.

The sample holds many counts of this clonotype. The chain recombines TRBV11-1 with TRBJ2-5, with D possibly being TRBD2 (5 bases). V was pared by 6 bases and J by 8 bases, with 19 bases between. This CDR3 region has 14 residues. CDR1 is SGHAT and CDR2 is FQDESV in the germline V gene (reference sequence). The CDR3 coding sequence is TGTGCCAGCAGTCCCCTTATAGCGCCCCCAACCCAGTACTTC. Protein: CASSPLIAPPTQYF.

The chain links TRBV6-2 or TRBV6-3 to TRBJ2-1, with TRBD2 identical over 7 bases. The V and J ends lost 5 bases and 0 bases, in that order; junction bases with no gene match: 7. The CDR3 contains 16 residues. Looked up from germline, CDR1 is MNHEY and CDR2 is SVGEGT. CDR3 protein: CASSARGRDSYNEQFF. The CDR3 DNA is TGTGCCAGCAGTGCCAGAGGGAGGGACTCCTACAATGAGCAGTTCTTC.

This chain links TRBV30 with TRBJ2-5, with TRBD2 matching over 7 bases. V was pared by 0 bases and J by 3 bases, with 7 bases of the junction left unmatched. The CDR3 is made up of 15 amino acids. From germline, CDR1 is GTSNPN and CDR2 SVGIG (reference sequence). In nucleotides, the CDR3 is TGTGCCTGGAGTGTACGGTCTAGCGGAGAAGAGACCCAGTACTTC. It translates to CAWSVRSSGEETQYF.

The V call is TRBV5-1, the J call TRBJ1-2; 7 nucleotides align to TRBD1. CDR3 length equals 13 residues. Trimming at V came to 0 bases and at J to 7 bases, leaving 3 bases not matched to a gene. Germline V gene lookup returns CDR1 SGHRS and CDR2 YFSETQ. The CDR3 DNA reads TGCGCCAGCAGCTTGGAACAGGGGTTTGGCTACACCTTC. This sequence encodes CASSLEQGFGYTF.

This clonotype was seen a handful of times. The gene calls are TRBV12-3 or TRBV12-4 and TRBJ1-1, with D maybe TRBD1 (6 bases). Trimming left V 5 bases short and J 5 bases short, with 18 bases between. The CDR3 length is 15 residues. CDR3 DNA: TGTGCCAGCAGTCCCGACCTGGGGGGCTTTACTGAAGCTTTCTTT. It yields the protein CASSPDLGGFTEAFF.

This clonotype was seen at least ten times. This chain uses TRBV4-2 with TRBJ1-5, with D perhaps matching TRBD1 (6 bases). Germline CDR1 and CDR2: LGHNA and YNFKEQ. V lost 3 bases to trimming and J lost 5 bases, with 14 bases between them. The CDR3 runs to 15 residues. CDR3 region: CASSQGASYDQPQHF. In DNA, the CDR3 is TGTGCCAGCAGCCAGGGGGCGAGTTATGATCAGCCCCAGCATTTT.

This clonotype was observed a few times. The V call is TRBV7-2, the J call TRBJ2-1; D may be TRBD2 (6 bases). Per the germline V gene, CDR1 is SGHTA and CDR2 is FQGNSA. This CDR3 spans 11 amino acids. The V end lost 2 bases, the J end lost 12 bases, and 8 bases lay between the germline ends. The CDR3 DNA sequence: TGTGCCAGCAGCTTAAACGGGGGGCAGTTCTTC. It translates to CASSLNGGQFF.